The following is a T cell receptor (beta chain) sequence with its context. This sample stems from a study of blood T cell repertoires in COVID-19. Looking at the study overall: Acute and convalescent COVID-19 specimens originated in the United States, Italy and Spain.

Libraries were prepared by immunoSEQ multiplex PCR; TCRdb keeps only in-frame clonotypes and omits some of them. The data hold some 180,000 clones, with more than 75% observed a single time. Germline-derived CDR1 and CDR2 are SGHRS and YFSETQ. V gave up 4 bases and J gave up 0 bases, with 4 bases separating them. This CDR3 is built from 12 residues. Sequenced sample: peripheral blood. The receptor comes from a man aged 50 or older who had recovered from COVID-19. The V call is TRBV5-1, the J call TRBJ1-1; D remains ambiguous. CDR3 residues: CASSAVNTEAFF. The CDR3 region has the DNA TGCGCCAGCAGCGCGGTGAACACTGAAGCTTTCTTT.